This TCR beta chain was captured in a study of T cell responses to AZD1222 COVID-19 vaccine. Findings and limits, study-wide: Seropositive AZD1222 recipients at baseline numbered only six or seven. Spike-specific TCR breadth and depth went up after people got two AZD1222 doses. Close to half of all spike-specific TCRs reportedly target regions of the variants that are unmutated. With dominance at 160-218 and 743-854, vaccine-associated CD4 TCRs spanned spike.

Here immunoSEQ multiplex PCR was the method, and the copy in TCRdb shows in-frame clones only, minus some. The repertoire includes about 100,000 clones, roughly 86% of them detected once, and around 5% sits in the top ten. For this clone: Its target is not known.

After removal of 3 bases from V and 6 bases from J, the junction contained 5 bases not matched to a gene. The CDR3 consists of 13 residues. Looked up from germline, CDR1 is KGHSH and CDR2 is LQKENI. The chain is built from TRBV18 and TRBJ2-7, with 7 positions matching TRBD1. The receptor was isolated from an adult in good health. The specimen comprised peripheral blood, sampled on day 0 of AZD1222 vaccination. CDR3 nucleotides: TGTGCCAGCTCACCGGGACAGCTTCTCGAGCAGTACTTC. Translated, it gives CASSPGQLLEQYF.